This TCR beta chain was obtained from a study of metastatic and nonmetastatic thyroid tumors. V lost 5 bases to trimming and J lost 5 bases; unmatched junction nucleotides: 11. This CDR3 has 16 amino acids. From germline, CDR1 is MNHNS and CDR2 SASEGT. TCRdb re-analyzed the PCR reads through MiXCR. This sample carries approximately 37,000 clones, 16% of them seen once, and the ten largest clones take 3% to 4.5%. Thyroid surgery was preceded by no treatment in any patient. The sequencing input was blood. This sequence joins TRBV6-1 and TRBJ2-2, with TRBD1 identical over 7 bases. This clonotype originated in a female donor with papillary thyroid cancer or a benign thyroid nodule (not recorded which). Some clones in this sample may be carry-over from other donors' samples. CDR3 coding DNA: TGTGCCAGCAGTCAGTCCCGACAGGGTCAAACCGGGGAGCTGTTTTTT. It encodes CASSQSRQGQTGELFF.